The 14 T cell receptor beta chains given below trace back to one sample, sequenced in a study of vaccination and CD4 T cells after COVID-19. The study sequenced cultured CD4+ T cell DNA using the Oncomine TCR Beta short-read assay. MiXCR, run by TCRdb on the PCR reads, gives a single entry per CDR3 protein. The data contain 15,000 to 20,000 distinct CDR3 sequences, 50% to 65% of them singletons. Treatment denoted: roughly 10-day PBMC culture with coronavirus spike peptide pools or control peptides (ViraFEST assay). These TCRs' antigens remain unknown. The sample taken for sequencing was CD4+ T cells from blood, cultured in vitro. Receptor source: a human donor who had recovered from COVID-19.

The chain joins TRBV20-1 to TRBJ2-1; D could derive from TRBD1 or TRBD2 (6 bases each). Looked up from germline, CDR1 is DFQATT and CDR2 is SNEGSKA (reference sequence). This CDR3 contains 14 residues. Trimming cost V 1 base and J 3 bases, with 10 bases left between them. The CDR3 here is CSARGGADYNEQFF. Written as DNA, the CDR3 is TGCAGTGCTAGAGGGGGGGCAGACTACAATGAGCAGTTCTTC.

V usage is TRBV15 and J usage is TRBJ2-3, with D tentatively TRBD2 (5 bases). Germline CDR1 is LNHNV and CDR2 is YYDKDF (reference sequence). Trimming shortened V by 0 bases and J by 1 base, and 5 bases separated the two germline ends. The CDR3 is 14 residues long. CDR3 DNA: TGTGCCACCAGCAGAGAGCGGGGCACAGATACGCAGTATTTT. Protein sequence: CATSRERGTDTQYF.

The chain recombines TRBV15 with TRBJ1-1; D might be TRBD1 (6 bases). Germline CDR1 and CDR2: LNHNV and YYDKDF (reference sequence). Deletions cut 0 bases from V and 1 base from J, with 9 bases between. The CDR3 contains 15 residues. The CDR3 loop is CATSREQGANTEAFF. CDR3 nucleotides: TGTGCCACCAGCAGAGAACAGGGAGCGAACACTGAAGCTTTCTTT.

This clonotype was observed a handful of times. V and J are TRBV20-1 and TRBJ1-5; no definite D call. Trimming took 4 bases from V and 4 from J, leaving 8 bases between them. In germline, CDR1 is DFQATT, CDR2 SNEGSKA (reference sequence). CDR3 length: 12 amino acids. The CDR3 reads CSATTGNQPQHF. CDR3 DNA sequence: TGCAGTGCTACGACGGGGAATCAGCCCCAGCATTTT.

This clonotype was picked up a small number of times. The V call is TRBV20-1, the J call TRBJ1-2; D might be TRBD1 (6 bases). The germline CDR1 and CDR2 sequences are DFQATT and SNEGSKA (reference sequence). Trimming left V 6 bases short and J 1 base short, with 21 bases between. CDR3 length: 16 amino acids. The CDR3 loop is CSAAGVGQGSNYGYTF. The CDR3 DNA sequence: TGCAGTGCCGCTGGCGTTGGTCAGGGGAGTAACTATGGCTACACCTTC.

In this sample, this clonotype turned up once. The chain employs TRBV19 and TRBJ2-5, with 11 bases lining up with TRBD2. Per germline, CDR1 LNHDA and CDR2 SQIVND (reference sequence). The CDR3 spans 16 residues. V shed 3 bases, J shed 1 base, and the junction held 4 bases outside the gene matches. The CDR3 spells CASSISLAGGQETQYF. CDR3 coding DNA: TGTGCCAGTAGTATCTCCCTAGCGGGGGGCCAAGAGACCCAGTACTTC.

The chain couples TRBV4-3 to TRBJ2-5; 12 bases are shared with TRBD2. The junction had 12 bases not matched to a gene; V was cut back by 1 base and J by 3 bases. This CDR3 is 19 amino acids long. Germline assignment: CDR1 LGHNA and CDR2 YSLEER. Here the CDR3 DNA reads TGCGCCAGCAGCCAAGGACTAGCGGGGGCCTACTCTATAGAAGAGACCCAGTACTTC. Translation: CASSQGLAGAYSIEETQYF.

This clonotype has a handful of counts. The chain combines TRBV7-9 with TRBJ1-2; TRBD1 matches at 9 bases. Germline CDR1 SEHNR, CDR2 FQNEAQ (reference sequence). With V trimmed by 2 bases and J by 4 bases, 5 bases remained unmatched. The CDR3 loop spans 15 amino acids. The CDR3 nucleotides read TGTGCCAGCAGCTTATGGGACAGGGCGAGCTATGGCTACACCTTC. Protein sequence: CASSLWDRASYGYTF.

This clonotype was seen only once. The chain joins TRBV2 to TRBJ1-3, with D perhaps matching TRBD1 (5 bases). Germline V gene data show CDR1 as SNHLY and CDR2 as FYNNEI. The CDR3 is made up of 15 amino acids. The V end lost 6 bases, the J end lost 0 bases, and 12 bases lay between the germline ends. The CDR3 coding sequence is TGTGCCAGCAGCTTGGGACTGATCTCTGGAAACACCATATATTTT. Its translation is CASSLGLISGNTIYF.

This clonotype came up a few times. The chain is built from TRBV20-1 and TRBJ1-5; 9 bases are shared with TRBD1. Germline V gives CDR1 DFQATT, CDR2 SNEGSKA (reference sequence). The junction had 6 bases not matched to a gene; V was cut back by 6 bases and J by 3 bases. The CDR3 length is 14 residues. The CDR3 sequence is CSARGQGTNQPQHF. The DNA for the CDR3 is TGCAGTGCCCGGGGACAGGGTACCAATCAGCCCCAGCATTTT.

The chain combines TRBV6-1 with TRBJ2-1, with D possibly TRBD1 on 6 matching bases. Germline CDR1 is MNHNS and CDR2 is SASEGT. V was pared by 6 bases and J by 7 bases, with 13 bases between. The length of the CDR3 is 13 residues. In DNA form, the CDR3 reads TGTGCCAGCAGAGAACAGGGTCAGAATGAGCAGTTCTTC. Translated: CASREQGQNEQFF.

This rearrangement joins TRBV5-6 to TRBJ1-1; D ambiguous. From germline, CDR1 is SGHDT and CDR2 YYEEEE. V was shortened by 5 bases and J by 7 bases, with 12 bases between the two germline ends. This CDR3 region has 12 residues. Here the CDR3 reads CASSETNNEAFF. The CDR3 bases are TGTGCCAGCAGTGAGACCAATAATGAAGCTTTCTTT. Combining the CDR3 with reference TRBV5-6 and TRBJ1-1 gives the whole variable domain DAGVTQSPTHLIKTRGQQVTLRCSPKSGHDTVSWYQQALGQGPQFIFQYYEEEERQRGNFPDRFSGHQFPNYSSELNVNALLLGDSALYLCASSETNNEAFFGQGTRLTVV.

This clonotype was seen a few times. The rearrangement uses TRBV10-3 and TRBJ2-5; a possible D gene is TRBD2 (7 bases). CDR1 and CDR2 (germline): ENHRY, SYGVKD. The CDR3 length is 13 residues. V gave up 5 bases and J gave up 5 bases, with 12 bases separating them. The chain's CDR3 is CAISRGARETQYF. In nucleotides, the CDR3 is TGTGCCATCAGTCGGGGGGCTAGGGAGACCCAGTACTTC.

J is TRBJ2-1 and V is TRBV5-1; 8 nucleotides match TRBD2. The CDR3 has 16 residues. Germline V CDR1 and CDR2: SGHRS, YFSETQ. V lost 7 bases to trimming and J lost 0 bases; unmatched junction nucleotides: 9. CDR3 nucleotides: TGCGCCAGCTTCCCCGGGGGGGCCGCCTCCTACAATGAGCAGTTCTTC. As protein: CASFPGGAASYNEQFF. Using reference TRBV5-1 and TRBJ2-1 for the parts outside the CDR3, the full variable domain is KAGVTQTPRYLIKTRGQQVTLSCSPISGHRSVSWYQQTPGQGLQFLFEYFSETQRNKGNFPGRFSGRQFSNSRSEMNVSTLELGDSALYLCASFPGGAASYNEQFFGPGTRLTVL.